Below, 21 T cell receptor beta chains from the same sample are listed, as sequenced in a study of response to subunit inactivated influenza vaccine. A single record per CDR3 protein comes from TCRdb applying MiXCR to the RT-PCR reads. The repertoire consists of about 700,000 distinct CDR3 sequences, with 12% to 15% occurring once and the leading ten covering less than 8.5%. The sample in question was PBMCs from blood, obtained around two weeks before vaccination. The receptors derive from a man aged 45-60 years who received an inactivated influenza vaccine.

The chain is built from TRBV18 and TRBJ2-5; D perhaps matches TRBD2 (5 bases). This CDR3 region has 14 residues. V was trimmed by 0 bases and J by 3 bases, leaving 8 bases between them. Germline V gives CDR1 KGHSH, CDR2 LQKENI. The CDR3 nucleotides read TGTGCCAGCTCACCACCGACCGGGAAAGAGACCCAGTACTTC. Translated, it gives CASSPPTGKETQYF.

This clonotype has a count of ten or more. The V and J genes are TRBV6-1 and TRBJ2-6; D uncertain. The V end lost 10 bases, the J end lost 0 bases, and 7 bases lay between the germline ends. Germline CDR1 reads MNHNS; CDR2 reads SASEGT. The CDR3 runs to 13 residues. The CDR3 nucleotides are TGTGCCACCCTAAGCTCTGGGGCCAACGTCCTGACTTTC. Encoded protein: CATLSSGANVLTF.

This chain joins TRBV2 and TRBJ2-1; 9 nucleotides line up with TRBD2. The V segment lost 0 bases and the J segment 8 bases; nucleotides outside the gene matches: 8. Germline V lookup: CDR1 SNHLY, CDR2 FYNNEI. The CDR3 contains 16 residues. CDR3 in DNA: TGTGCCAGCAGTGAAGCATATAGCGGGAGTAACTATGAGCAGTTCTTC. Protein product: CASSEAYSGSNYEQFF.

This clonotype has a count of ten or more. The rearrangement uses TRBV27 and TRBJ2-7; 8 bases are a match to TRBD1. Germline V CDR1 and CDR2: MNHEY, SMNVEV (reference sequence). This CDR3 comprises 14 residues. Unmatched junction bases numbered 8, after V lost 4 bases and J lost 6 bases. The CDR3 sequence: CASSSAAGGSEQYF. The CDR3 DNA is TGTGCCAGCAGTTCAGCCGCAGGGGGCTCCGAGCAGTACTTC.

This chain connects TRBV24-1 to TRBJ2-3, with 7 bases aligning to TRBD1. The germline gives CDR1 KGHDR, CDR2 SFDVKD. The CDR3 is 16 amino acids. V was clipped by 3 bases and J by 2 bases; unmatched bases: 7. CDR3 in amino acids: CATSDRWTGPTDTQYF. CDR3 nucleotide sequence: TGTGCCACCAGTGATCGGTGGACAGGTCCCACAGATACGCAGTATTTT.

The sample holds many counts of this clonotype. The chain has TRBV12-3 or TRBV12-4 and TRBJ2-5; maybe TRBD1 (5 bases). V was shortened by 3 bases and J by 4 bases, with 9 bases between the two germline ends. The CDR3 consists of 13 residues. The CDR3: CASSFVTAETQYF. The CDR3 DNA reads TGTGCCAGCAGTTTCGTGACAGCAGAGACCCAGTACTTC.

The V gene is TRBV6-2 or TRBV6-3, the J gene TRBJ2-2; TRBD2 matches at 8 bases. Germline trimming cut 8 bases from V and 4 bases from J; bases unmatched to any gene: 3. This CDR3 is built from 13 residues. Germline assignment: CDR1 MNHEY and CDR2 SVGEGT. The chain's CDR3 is CASRLAGTGELFF. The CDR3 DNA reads TGTGCCAGCCGGCTAGCGGGCACCGGGGAGCTGTTTTTT.

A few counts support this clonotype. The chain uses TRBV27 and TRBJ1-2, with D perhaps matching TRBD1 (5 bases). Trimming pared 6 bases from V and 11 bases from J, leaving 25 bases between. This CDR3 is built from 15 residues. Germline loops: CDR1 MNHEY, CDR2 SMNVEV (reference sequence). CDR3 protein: CASREFGQGGFSYTF. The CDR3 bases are TGTGCCAGCAGGGAGTTTGGCCAGGGTGGTTTCAGTTACACCTTC.

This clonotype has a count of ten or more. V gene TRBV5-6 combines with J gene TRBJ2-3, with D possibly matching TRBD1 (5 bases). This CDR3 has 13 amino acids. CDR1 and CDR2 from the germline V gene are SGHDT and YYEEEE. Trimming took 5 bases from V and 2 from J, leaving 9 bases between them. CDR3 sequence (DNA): TGTGCCAGCAGGACAGCTAACACAGATACGCAGTATTTT. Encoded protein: CASRTANTDTQYF.

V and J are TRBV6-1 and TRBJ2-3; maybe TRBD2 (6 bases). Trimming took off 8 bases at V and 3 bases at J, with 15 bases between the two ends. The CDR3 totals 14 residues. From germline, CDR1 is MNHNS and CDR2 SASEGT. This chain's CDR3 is CASWWGVLTDTQYF. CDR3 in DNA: TGTGCCAGCTGGTGGGGGGTGCTAACAGATACGCAGTATTTT.

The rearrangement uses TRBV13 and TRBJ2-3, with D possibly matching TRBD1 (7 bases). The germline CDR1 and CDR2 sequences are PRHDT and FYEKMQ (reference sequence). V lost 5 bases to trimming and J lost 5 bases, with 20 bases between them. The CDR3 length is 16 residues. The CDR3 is CASSPRQGGYGDTQYF. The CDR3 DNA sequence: TGTGCCAGCAGCCCAAGACAGGGAGGATATGGAGATACGCAGTATTTT.

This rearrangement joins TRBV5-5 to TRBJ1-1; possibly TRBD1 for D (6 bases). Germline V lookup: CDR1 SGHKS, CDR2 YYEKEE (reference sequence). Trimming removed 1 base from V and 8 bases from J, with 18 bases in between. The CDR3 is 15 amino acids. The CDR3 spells CASSLRAGAKREAFF. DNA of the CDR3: TGTGCCAGCAGCTTGAGGGCAGGGGCCAAACGGGAAGCTTTCTTT.

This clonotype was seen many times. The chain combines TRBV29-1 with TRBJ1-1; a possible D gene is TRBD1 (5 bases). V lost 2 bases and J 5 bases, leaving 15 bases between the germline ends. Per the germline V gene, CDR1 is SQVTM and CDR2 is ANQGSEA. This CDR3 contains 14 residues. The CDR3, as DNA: TGCAGCGTTGAAAGATATGGGGGGGGAACTGAAGCTTTCTTT. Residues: CSVERYGGGTEAFF.

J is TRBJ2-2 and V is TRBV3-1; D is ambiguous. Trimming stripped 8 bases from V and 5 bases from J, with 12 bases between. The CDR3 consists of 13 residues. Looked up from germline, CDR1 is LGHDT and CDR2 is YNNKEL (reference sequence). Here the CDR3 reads CASCFSLTGELFF. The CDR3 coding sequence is TGTGCCAGCTGTTTTAGTCTTACCGGGGAGCTGTTTTTT.

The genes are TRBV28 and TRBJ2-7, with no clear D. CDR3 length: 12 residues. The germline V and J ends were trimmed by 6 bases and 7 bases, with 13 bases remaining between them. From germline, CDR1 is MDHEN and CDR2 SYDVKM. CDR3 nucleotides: TGTGCCAGCAGAACGAGCCTCCTGGAGCAGTACTTC. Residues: CASRTSLLEQYF.

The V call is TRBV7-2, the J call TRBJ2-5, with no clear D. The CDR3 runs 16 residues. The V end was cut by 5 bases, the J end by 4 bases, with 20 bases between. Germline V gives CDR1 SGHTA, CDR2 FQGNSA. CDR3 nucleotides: TGTGCCAGCAGCAACCCCAGCGCGTATCCCAGAGAGACCCAGTACTTC. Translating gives CASSNPSAYPRETQYF.

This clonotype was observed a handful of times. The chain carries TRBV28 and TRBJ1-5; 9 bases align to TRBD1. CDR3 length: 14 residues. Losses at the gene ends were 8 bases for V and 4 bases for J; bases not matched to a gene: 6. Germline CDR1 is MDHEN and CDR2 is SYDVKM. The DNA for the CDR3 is TGTGCCAGCTGGGACAGGGAGGGTAATCAGCCCCAGCATTTT. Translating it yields CASWDREGNQPQHF. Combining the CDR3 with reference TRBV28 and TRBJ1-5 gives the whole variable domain DVKVTQSSRYLVKRTGEKVFLECVQDMDHENMFWYRQDPGLGLRLIYFSYDVKMKEKGDIPEGYSVSREKKERFSLILESASTNQTSMYLCASWDREGNQPQHFGDGTRLSIL.

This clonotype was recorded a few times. The CDR3 DNA follows: TGTGCCAGCAGTAAGCAGACAGTTTATAATTCACCCCTCCACTTT. Protein product: CASSKQTVYNSPLHF. The chain joins TRBV6-1 to TRBJ1-6, with D possibly being TRBD1 (5 bases). The V end was cut by 5 bases, the J end by 4 bases, with 12 bases between. The CDR3 is 15 residues long. CDR1 MNHNS and CDR2 SASEGT come from the germline V gene.

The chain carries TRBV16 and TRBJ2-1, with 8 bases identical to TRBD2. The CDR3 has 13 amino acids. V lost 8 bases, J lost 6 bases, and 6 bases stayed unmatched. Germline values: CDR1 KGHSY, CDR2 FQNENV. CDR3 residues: CASGRLAFNEQFF. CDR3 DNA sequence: TGTGCCAGCGGACGACTAGCGTTCAATGAGCAGTTCTTC.

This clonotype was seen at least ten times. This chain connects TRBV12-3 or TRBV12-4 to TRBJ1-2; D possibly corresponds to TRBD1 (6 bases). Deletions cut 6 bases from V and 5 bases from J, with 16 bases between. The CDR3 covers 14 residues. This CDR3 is CASSGGQRSYGYTF. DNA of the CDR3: TGTGCCAGCAGCGGCGGACAGCGATCATATGGCTACACCTTC.

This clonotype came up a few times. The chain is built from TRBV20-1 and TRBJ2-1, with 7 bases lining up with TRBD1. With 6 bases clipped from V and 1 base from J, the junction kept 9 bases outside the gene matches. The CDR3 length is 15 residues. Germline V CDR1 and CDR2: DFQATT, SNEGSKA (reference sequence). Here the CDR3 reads CSARPGTVSYNEQFF. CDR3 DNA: TGCAGTGCCCGTCCAGGGACAGTGTCCTACAATGAGCAGTTCTTC.